The sequence of this T cell receptor (beta chain) was determined in a study of graft-versus-host responses after intestinal transplantation. Study-wide background: Isolated intestinal, liver-intestinal, or multivisceral transplants had been given to the recipients. Broader study findings: Recipient marrow contained GvH clones, some of which appeared first in ileum or blood.

Libraries were prepared by immunoSEQ multiplex PCR; TCRdb keeps only in-frame clonotypes and omits some of them. The sample carries over 60,000 clones, about 89% recorded once. Points on this clone: Its antigen is unidentified.

Grafts had their tissue processed, releasing intraepithelial and lamina propria lymphocytes. This clonotype was obtained from a human patient who received an intestinal transplant, so some T cells may come from the graft donor. Sequencing used ileum tissue, obtained around 350 days after transplant.

The chain's CDR3 is CASSILGDTQYF. CDR3 nucleotides: TGTGCCAGTAGCATACTGGGAGATACGCAGTATTTT. The chain combines TRBV19 with TRBJ2-3; D not certain. The CDR3 is 12 amino acids. The V and J ends lost 6 bases and 5 bases respectively, with 9 bases between them. CDR1 and CDR2 from the germline V gene are LNHDA and SQIVND (reference sequence). The variable domain in full, completed from reference TRBV19 and TRBJ2-3, reads DGGITQSPKYLFRKEGQNVTLSCEQNLNHDAMYWYRQDPGQGLRLIYYSQIVNDFQKGDIAEGYSVSREKKESFPLTVTSAQKNPTAFYLCASSILGDTQYFGPGTRLTVL.